This T cell receptor (beta chain) was sequenced during a study of Graves' ophthalmopathy and Graves' hyperthyroidism. Findings of the study overall: Blood also held most thyroid clonotypes expanded above 0.001 frequency.

CDR1 is SGHTA, CDR2 FQGTGA, per germline. CDR3 size: 16 residues. The study amplified TCR beta CDR3 regions using RNA transcripts. HTBI primers were used in a first-round RT-PCR, which preceded a second-round multiplex PCR. MiXCR was run by TCRdb on the multiplex PCR reads, yielding one entry per CDR3 protein. The data hold around 670,000 distinct CDR3 sequences, with roughly two fifths observed a single time. This clonotype was found a few times. The target antigen is unknown. Compared with germline, one end of the junction differs, possibly owing to a read error. Isolation of PBMCs was performed using roughly 10 ml of fresh peripheral blood.

The origin of this receptor is an adult man with Graves' ophthalmopathy. This chain joins TRBV7-3 and TRBJ2-5; 14 positions agree with TRBD2. Sequencing input: peripheral blood. The CDR3 nucleotides are TGTGCCAGCAGCTCCGGACTAGCGGGAGGAGCAGAGGCCCAGTACTTC. Its translation: CASSSGLAGGAEAQYF.